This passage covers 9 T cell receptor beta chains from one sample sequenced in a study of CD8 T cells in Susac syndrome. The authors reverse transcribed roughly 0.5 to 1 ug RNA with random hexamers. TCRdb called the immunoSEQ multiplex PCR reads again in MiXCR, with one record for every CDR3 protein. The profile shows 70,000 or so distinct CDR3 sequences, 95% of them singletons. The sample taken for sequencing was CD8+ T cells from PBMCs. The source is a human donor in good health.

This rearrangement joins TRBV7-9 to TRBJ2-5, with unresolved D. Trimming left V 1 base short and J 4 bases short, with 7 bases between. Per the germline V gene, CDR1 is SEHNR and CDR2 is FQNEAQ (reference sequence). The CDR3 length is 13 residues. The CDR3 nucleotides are TGTGCCAGCAGCTTAGATTCCGGAGAGACCCAGTACTTC. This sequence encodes CASSLDSGETQYF.

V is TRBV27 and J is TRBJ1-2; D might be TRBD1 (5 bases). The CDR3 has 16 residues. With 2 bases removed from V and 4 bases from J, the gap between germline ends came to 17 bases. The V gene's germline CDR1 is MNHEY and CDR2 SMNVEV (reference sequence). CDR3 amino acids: CASSLAMVAGPYGYTF. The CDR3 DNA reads TGTGCCAGCAGTTTAGCCATGGTCGCAGGGCCCTATGGCTACACCTTC.

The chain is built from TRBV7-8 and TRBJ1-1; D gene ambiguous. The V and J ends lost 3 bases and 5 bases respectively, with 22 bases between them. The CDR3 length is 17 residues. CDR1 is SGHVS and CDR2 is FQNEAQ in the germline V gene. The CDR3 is CASSFVVYGEERTEAFF. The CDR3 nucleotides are TGTGCCAGCAGCTTTGTAGTGTACGGGGAAGAAAGGACTGAAGCTTTCTTT.

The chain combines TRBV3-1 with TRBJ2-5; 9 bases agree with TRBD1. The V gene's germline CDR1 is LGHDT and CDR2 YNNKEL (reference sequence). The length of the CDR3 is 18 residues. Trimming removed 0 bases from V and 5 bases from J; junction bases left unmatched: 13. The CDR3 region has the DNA TGTGCCAGCAGCCAAGATCCGAGGACAGGGGCTCTAGGGGAGACCCAGTACTTC. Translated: CASSQDPRTGALGETQYF.

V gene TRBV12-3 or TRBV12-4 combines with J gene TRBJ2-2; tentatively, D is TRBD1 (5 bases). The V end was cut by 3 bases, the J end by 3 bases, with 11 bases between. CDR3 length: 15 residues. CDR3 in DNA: TGTGCCAGCAGTTTCTCCAGGGAATACACCGGGGAGCTGTTTTTT. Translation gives CASSFSREYTGELFF.

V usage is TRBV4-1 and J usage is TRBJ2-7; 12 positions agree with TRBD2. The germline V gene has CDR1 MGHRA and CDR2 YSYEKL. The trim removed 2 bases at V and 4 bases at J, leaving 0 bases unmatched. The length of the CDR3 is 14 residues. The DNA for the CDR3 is TGCGCCAGCAGCCAAACTAGCGGGGGGTACGAGCAGTACTTC. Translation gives CASSQTSGGYEQYF.

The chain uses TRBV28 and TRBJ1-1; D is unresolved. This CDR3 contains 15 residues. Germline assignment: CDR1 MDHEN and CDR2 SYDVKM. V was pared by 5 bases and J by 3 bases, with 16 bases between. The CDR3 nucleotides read TGTGCCAGCAGTGAAGACCGAACAAGGGACACTGAAGCTTTCTTT. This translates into CASSEDRTRDTEAFF. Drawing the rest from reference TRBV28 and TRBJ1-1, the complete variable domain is DVKVTQSSRYLVKRTGEKVFLECVQDMDHENMFWYRQDPGLGLRLIYFSYDVKMKEKGDIPEGYSVSREKKERFSLILESASTNQTSMYLCASSEDRTRDTEAFFGQGTRLTVV.

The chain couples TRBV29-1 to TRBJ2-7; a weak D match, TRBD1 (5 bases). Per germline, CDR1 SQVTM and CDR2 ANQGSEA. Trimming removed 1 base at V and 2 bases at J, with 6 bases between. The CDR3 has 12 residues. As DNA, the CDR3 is TGCAGCGTTGAAGGACAGACCTACGAGCAGTACTTC. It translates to CSVEGQTYEQYF.

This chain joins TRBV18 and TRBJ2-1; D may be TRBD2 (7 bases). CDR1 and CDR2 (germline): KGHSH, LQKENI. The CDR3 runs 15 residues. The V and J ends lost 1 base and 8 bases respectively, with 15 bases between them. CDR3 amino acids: CASSPLAGADDEQFF. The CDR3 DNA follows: TGTGCCAGCTCACCACTTGCGGGGGCTGATGATGAGCAGTTCTTC.